The sequence of this TCR beta chain was determined in a study of cytomegalovirus exposure and HLA in healthy donors. Amplification used 60 Vbeta primers and 13 Jbeta primers. Assay used: immunoSEQ multiplex PCR; TCRdb lists only in-frame clones, some missing. The top ten clones hold around 4% of a sample with 100,000 to 150,000 clones, around three quarters of them seen once. Trimming at V came to 5 bases and at J to 6 bases, leaving 3 bases not matched to a gene. The CDR3 runs to 15 residues. Germline V CDR1 and CDR2: SGHAT, FQDESV (reference sequence). Material: PBMCs. The chain joins TRBV11-1 to TRBJ2-3, with TRBD2 identical over 15 bases. This sequence was found in a male donor in good health and CMV-seropositive. CDR3 sequence (DNA): TGTGCCAGCAGCCGGACTAGCGGGAGGGTTGATACGCAGTATTTT. This gives the protein CASSRTSGRVDTQYF.